This TCR beta chain was sequenced for a study of blood T cell repertoires in COVID-19. Study information: Spain, Italy and the United States supplied samples that represented acute and convalescent COVID-19. Sample material is recorded as cDNA or gDNA derived from T cells, B-cell-depleted T cells, or PBMCs.

Germline lookup yields CDR1 SGHKS and CDR2 YYEKEE (reference sequence). Between the trimmed V and J ends, which lost 4 bases and 7 bases, there was a span of 12 bases. CDR3 length: 13 amino acids. Only a few counts were recorded for this clone. The data were produced by immunoSEQ multiplex PCR, yet TCRdb's version contains in-frame clones alone and is incomplete. The data show approximately 260,000 clones, approximately 80% seen once. The chain couples TRBV5-5 to TRBJ1-3; D not certain. Sequenced material: peripheral blood. This receptor was identified in a woman of 80 years or more with acute or convalescent COVID-19. The CDR3 reads CASSRTLSNTIYF. The CDR3 nucleotides are TGTGCCAGCAGCCGGACTCTAAGCAACACCATATATTTT.